This entry lists 21 T cell receptor beta chains sequenced from one sample in a study of T-cell memory formation after mild COVID-19. Using its own MiXCR run on the 5' RACE reads, TCRdb lists one record per CDR3 protein. The sample yields 190,000 or so distinct CDR3 sequences, over 20% seen once. The sample taken for sequencing was PBMCs or a T cell subset sorted from them (not recorded which). The origin of the receptors is an adult woman who had mild COVID-19 (a few samples of this study predate the infection). Cell type and time point are not known.

The gene calls are TRBV7-8 and TRBJ1-1, with D uncertain. There are 16 residues in the CDR3. Per germline, CDR1 SGHVS and CDR2 FQNEAQ. The germline V and J ends were trimmed by 6 bases and 3 bases, with 20 bases remaining between them. The CDR3 protein is CASRVLPAGRDTEAFF. The CDR3, as DNA: TGTGCCAGCAGGGTACTCCCCGCGGGGAGGGACACTGAAGCTTTCTTT.

This chain joins TRBV2 and TRBJ2-7; D ambiguous. In germline, CDR1 is SNHLY, CDR2 FYNNEI. V was cut by 4 bases and J by 5 bases, with 21 bases left in between. This CDR3 comprises 16 residues. CDR3 nucleotides: TGTGCCAGCAGTGTAGGTGGGCTGAGATATCGAGACGAGCAGTACTTC. Amino acids: CASSVGGLRYRDEQYF.

J is TRBJ1-1 and V is TRBV6-6; TRBD1 might be the D (5 bases). The germline gives CDR1 MNHNY, CDR2 SVGAGI (reference sequence). The germline V and J ends were trimmed by 4 bases and 6 bases, with 12 bases remaining between them. The length of the CDR3 is 13 residues. CDR3 amino acids: CASSFSGSAEAFF. The CDR3, as DNA: TGTGCCAGCAGTTTCTCAGGGTCAGCTGAAGCTTTCTTT.

The J gene is TRBJ2-7, the V gene TRBV9; D gene unclear. Germline V gives CDR1 SGDLS, CDR2 YYNGEE. This CDR3 has 14 residues. V was trimmed by 0 bases and J by 0 bases, leaving 7 bases between them. The CDR3 reads CASSVGYSSYEQYF. For the CDR3, the DNA is TGTGCCAGCAGCGTAGGTTACAGCTCCTACGAGCAGTACTTC.

The chain uses TRBV12-3 or TRBV12-4 and TRBJ2-5; TRBD1 agrees at 7 bases. The CDR3 has 20 residues. The ends lost 0 bases at V and 1 base at J; junction bases unmatched: 17. CDR3 in DNA: TGTGCCAGCAGTTTAGCGGATAATGTTGGGGACAGCTCCTTCCAAGAGACCCAGTACTTC. Its protein product is CASSLADNVGDSSFQETQYF.

This chain connects TRBV7-8 to TRBJ1-1, with D possibly matching TRBD1 (6 bases). V was pared by 8 bases and J by 6 bases, with 7 bases between. Germline CDR1 is SGHVS and CDR2 is FQNEAQ. The CDR3 covers 10 residues. The CDR3 DNA is TGTGCCAGCGCAGGGGCTGAAGCTTTCTTT. Protein sequence: CASAGAEAFF.

This clonotype was seen more than once but under ten times. Relative to the germline gene, one junction end is altered; a read error may explain this. CDR3 DNA sequence: TGTGCTAGCAGCTTAGGGACGGATTCCTACGAGCAGTACTTC. This codes for CASSLGTDSYEQYF. This chain uses TRBV7-7 with TRBJ2-7; TRBD1 or TRBD2 may be the D gene (5 bases each). CDR3 length: 14 residues. CDR1 is SSHAT and CDR2 is FNYEAQ in the germline V gene (reference sequence).

The chain recombines TRBV20-1 with TRBJ1-5; no definite D call. Germline CDR1 and CDR2: DFQATT and SNEGSKA (reference sequence). The CDR3 runs to 14 residues. V gave up 0 bases and J gave up 3 bases, with 9 bases separating them. Written as DNA, the CDR3 is TGCAGTGCTAGAGATGGGTTGTCCAATCAGCCCCAGCATTTT. This codes for CSARDGLSNQPQHF.

This clonotype was seen once. The junction and the germline gene differ at one end; a read error may be behind it. This chain joins TRBV12-3 or TRBV12-4 and TRBJ2-2; D is perhaps TRBD1 or TRBD2 (5 bases each). This CDR3 has 16 residues. Here the CDR3 DNA reads TGTGCCAGCACCGACCCAAAGCGGTCGGACACCGGTGAGCTGTTTTTT. Protein product: CASTDPKRSDTGELFF.

The rearrangement joins TRBV4-1 to TRBJ2-2; perhaps TRBD2 as D (6 bases). V lost 0 bases and J lost 0, with 8 bases in between. CDR1 and CDR2 from the germline V gene are MGHRA and YSYEKL. The CDR3 loop spans 16 amino acids. The CDR3 region is CASSQDPGANTGELFF. Written as DNA, the CDR3 is TGCGCCAGCAGCCAAGATCCGGGGGCGAACACCGGGGAGCTGTTTTTT.

This chain joins TRBV27 and TRBJ1-1, with D hard to call. The CDR3 runs 14 residues. With 0 bases removed from V and 11 bases from J, the gap between germline ends came to 16 bases. Germline CDR1 MNHEY, CDR2 SMNVEV (reference sequence). The chain's CDR3 is CASSLSIQAPGAFF. In nucleotides, the CDR3 is TGTGCCAGCAGTTTATCGATCCAGGCGCCGGGGGCTTTCTTT.

CDR3 protein: CASSPSGQLEAFF. In DNA, the CDR3 is TGCGCCAGCAGCCCGTCGGGACAGCTAGAAGCTTTCTTT. The chain combines TRBV5-1 with TRBJ1-1; TRBD1 agrees at 7 bases. The ends lost 4 bases at V and 8 bases at J; junction bases unmatched: 8. In germline, CDR1 is SGHRS, CDR2 YFSETQ. This CDR3 comprises 13 residues.

This clonotype has ten or more counts. The genes are TRBV9 and TRBJ2-7, with D tentatively TRBD1 (6 bases). With 4 bases removed from V and 1 base from J, the gap between germline ends came to 27 bases. Germline V lookup: CDR1 SGDLS, CDR2 YYNGEE. CDR3 length: 19 amino acids. For the CDR3, the DNA is TGTGCCAGCAGCCCAGGATCAATTTGGTCGGGACATTCTTCCTACGAGCAGTACTTC. Translation gives CASSPGSIWSGHSSYEQYF.

The gene calls are TRBV24-1 and TRBJ2-5; D not certain. V was cut by 0 bases and J by 3 bases, with 4 bases left in between. The CDR3 runs to 13 residues. The V gene's germline CDR1 is KGHDR and CDR2 SFDVKD. CDR3 region: CATSDLVEETQYF. For the CDR3, the DNA is TGTGCCACCAGTGATTTGGTAGAAGAGACCCAGTACTTC.

The V and J genes are TRBV19 and TRBJ1-2; D is unresolved. Germline-derived CDR1 and CDR2 are LNHDA and SQIVND (reference sequence). The CDR3 is 15 amino acids. The V end was cut by 3 bases, the J end by 8 bases, with 19 bases between. CDR3 loop: CASSMVDSELGGYTF. In nucleotides, the CDR3 is TGTGCCAGTAGTATGGTCGATTCGGAGTTGGGGGGCTACACCTTC.

This clonotype was counted only a few times. V usage is TRBV6-1 and J usage is TRBJ1-5; a weak D match, TRBD1 (6 bases). Trimming removed 4 bases at V and 6 bases at J, with 13 bases between. The CDR3 totals 14 residues. Germline V gives CDR1 MNHNS, CDR2 SASEGT. The CDR3 nucleotides read TGTGCCAGCAGTGGATTGGGGGGCCCTCAGCCCCAGCATTTT. It is translated as CASSGLGGPQPQHF.

In this sample, this clonotype is medium-sized (0.01 to 0.1%). The CDR3: CATSREGTRTSYEQYF. In DNA form, the CDR3 reads TGTGCCACCAGCAGAGAAGGCACTAGAACTTCCTACGAGCAGTACTTC. The chain couples TRBV15 to TRBJ2-7; perhaps TRBD2 as D (5 bases). This CDR3 has 16 amino acids. The V and J ends lost 0 bases and 1 base respectively, with 13 bases between them. Germline V CDR1 and CDR2: LNHNV, YYDKDF (reference sequence).

As concerns this clonotype: The junction differs from germline at one of its ends, possibly a read error. The chain links TRBV4-1 to TRBJ1-1, with a weak D call TRBD1 (5 bases). The CDR3 runs 13 residues. CDR1 and CDR2 from the germline V gene are MGHRA and YSYEKL. CDR3 sequence: CASSHPGLPKAFF. CDR3 sequence (DNA): TGCGCTAGCAGCCACCCGGGGCTGCCAAAAGCTTTCTTT.

This clonotype came up a few times. The V call is TRBV12-3 or TRBV12-4, the J call TRBJ2-2; possibly TRBD1 for D (6 bases). The germline V and J ends were trimmed by 3 bases and 6 bases, with 20 bases remaining between them. This CDR3 comprises 17 residues. In DNA form, the CDR3 reads TGTGCCAGCAGTTTCAAGGGTTCCTGGGGGCAGGCCGGGGAGCTGTTTTTT. It codes for CASSFKGSWGQAGELFF.

This clonotype was seen more than once but under ten times. This rearrangement joins TRBV5-1 to TRBJ2-2, with 7 positions matching TRBD1. J lost 2 bases, V lost 3 bases, and 4 bases had no gene match. Germline V lookup: CDR1 SGHRS, CDR2 YFSETQ. This CDR3 spans 15 amino acids. The CDR3 bases are TGCGCCAGCAGCTACCGGGACAGCAACACCGGGGAGCTGTTTTTT. Translated, it gives CASSYRDSNTGELFF.

This chain uses TRBV7-9 with TRBJ2-5; D perhaps matches TRBD1 (5 bases). V gave up 4 bases and J gave up 5 bases, with 14 bases separating them. Germline CDR1 is SEHNR and CDR2 is FQNEAQ (reference sequence). The CDR3 is 14 residues long. CDR3 region: CASSSTTVAETQYF. CDR3 sequence (DNA): TGTGCCAGCAGCTCGACGACAGTGGCGGAGACCCAGTACTTC.